Shown below are 16 T cell receptor beta chains from a single sample sequenced in a study of blood T cell repertoires in COVID-19. Sequenced by immunoSEQ multiplex PCR; TCRdb stores in-frame clones only, minus some. The table includes fewer than 350,000 clones, 70% to 90% detected once. Input material: peripheral blood. The receptors shown here come from a man aged 18 to 29 with active or convalescent COVID-19.

The genes are TRBV13 and TRBJ2-3, with 8 bases matching TRBD2. Germline V gene sequence: CDR1 PRHDT, CDR2 FYEKMQ (reference sequence). V gave up 1 base and J gave up 4 bases; unmatched junction bases: 7. This CDR3 has 16 amino acids. CDR3 DNA: TGTGCCAGCAGCTTAGTGGCGGGGGGAGGCGCAGATACGCAGTATTTT. Translated: CASSLVAGGGADTQYF.

V usage is TRBV9 and J usage is TRBJ1-5; TRBD1 aligns across 8 bases. The CDR3 loop spans 15 amino acids. Unmatched junction bases numbered 5, after V lost 3 bases and J lost 3 bases. Germline CDR1 SGDLS, CDR2 YYNGEE. In DNA form, the CDR3 reads TGTGCCAGCAGCGCAGGGGGCTCTCACAATCAGCCCCAGCATTTT. It is translated as CASSAGGSHNQPQHF.

This clone was detected a few times. This sequence joins TRBV19 and TRBJ1-2; D is uncertain. CDR3 length: 15 residues. CDR1 and CDR2 (germline): LNHDA, SQIVND (reference sequence). V was shortened by 1 base and J by 4 bases, with 13 bases between the two germline ends. Here the CDR3 DNA reads TGTGCCAGTAGTATAGGCGGGTACCAATCCTATGGCTACACCTTC. This gives the protein CASSIGGYQSYGYTF.

In its sample, this clone was seen once. The rearrangement joins TRBV12-3 or TRBV12-4 to TRBJ2-7; D is ambiguous. V was trimmed by 7 bases and J by 1 base, leaving 2 bases between them. This CDR3 region has 10 residues. The CDR3 region has the DNA TGTGCCAGCACATCCTACGAGCAGTACTTC. Residues: CASTSYEQYF.

DNA of the CDR3: TGTGCCAGTAGTATAGTGGCAGGGAATAACTATGGCTACACCTTC. Amino acid sequence: CASSIVAGNNYGYTF. The chain uses TRBV19 and TRBJ1-2; D possibly corresponds to TRBD1 (5 bases). Germline-derived CDR1 and CDR2 are LNHDA and SQIVND (reference sequence). Deletions cut 1 base from V and 1 base from J, with 10 bases between. This CDR3 contains 15 residues.

The CDR3 nucleotides are TGTGCCAGCAGCGTAAATGGGGAGGGTGAAAAACTGTTTTTT. Translated: CASSVNGEGEKLFF. The chain is built from TRBV9 and TRBJ1-4; D gene ambiguous. Germline values: CDR1 SGDLS, CDR2 YYNGEE. The CDR3 has 14 amino acids. Trimming cost V 1 base and J 7 bases, with 11 bases left between them.

The V call is TRBV18, the J call TRBJ1-6; 10 bases align to TRBD1. Germline loops: CDR1 KGHSH, CDR2 LQKENI. The CDR3 consists of 17 residues. V shed 3 bases, J shed 7 bases, and the junction held 9 bases outside the gene matches. CDR3 bases: TGTGCCAGCTCACCCCGGGGGACAGGGGCGGACAATTCACCCCTCCACTTT. This codes for CASSPRGTGADNSPLHF.

J is TRBJ1-5 and V is TRBV7-9; D is possibly TRBD1 (5 bases). This CDR3 has 13 residues. Germline V gene sequence: CDR1 SEHNR, CDR2 FQNEAQ (reference sequence). V was trimmed by 1 base and J by 7 bases, leaving 8 bases between them. CDR3 protein: CASSLGGRQPQHF. The CDR3 bases are TGTGCCAGCAGCTTAGGGGGCCGCCAGCCCCAGCATTTT.

The chain joins TRBV11-2 to TRBJ2-1; tentative D call: TRBD2 (6 bases). CDR3 length: 15 residues. Trimming shortened V by 5 bases and J by 0 bases, and 11 bases separated the two germline ends. CDR1 SGHAT and CDR2 FQNNGV come from the germline V gene. The DNA of the CDR3 is TGTGCCAGCAGCCCCGGGGGACTCTCCTACAATGAGCAGTTCTTC. As protein: CASSPGGLSYNEQFF.

CDR3 sequence reads: CASSTGFNEKLFF. CDR3 sequence (DNA): TGTGCCAGCAGTACCGGGTTTAATGAAAAACTGTTTTTT. The rearrangement uses TRBV12-3 or TRBV12-4 and TRBJ1-4; D is unresolved. V lost 5 bases, J lost 4 bases, and 8 bases lay in between. The CDR3 runs 13 residues.

This clone was detected once. The chain is built from TRBV10-1 and TRBJ2-1; weak D call: TRBD1 (7 bases). The germline V gene has CDR1 WNHNN and CDR2 SYGVQD (reference sequence). The CDR3 runs to 15 residues. V was clipped by 4 bases and J by 5 bases, with 15 bases between them. The DNA for the CDR3 is TGCGCCAGCAGTGGAGGGGGGACAGTGAACAATGAGCAGTTCTTC. Its translation is CASSGGGTVNNEQFF.

The rearrangement uses TRBV5-1 and TRBJ2-1; D might be TRBD2 (6 bases). Germline CDR1 reads SGHRS; CDR2 reads YFSETQ. Trimming took off 4 bases at V and 8 bases at J, with 13 bases between the two ends. CDR3 length: 13 residues. DNA for the CDR3: TGCGCCAGCAGCCCGACTAGTTCTGATGAGCAGTTCTTC. The encoded protein is CASSPTSSDEQFF.

This clone occurred once. The rearrangement joins TRBV6-2 or TRBV6-3 to TRBJ2-3, with TRBD2 identical over 8 bases. The J segment lost 7 bases and the V segment lost 6 bases, leaving 9 bases of the junction unmatched. The CDR3 contains 14 residues. Germline lookup yields CDR1 MNHEY and CDR2 SVGEGT. The CDR3, as DNA: TGTGCCAGCAGCGTTACTAGCGGCAAGAATACGCAGTATTTT. Protein product: CASSVTSGKNTQYF.

This chain joins TRBV27 and TRBJ1-1; D possibly corresponds to TRBD1 (5 bases). V lost 3 bases to trimming and J lost 4 bases, with 9 bases between them. CDR1 is MNHEY and CDR2 is SMNVEV in the germline V gene (reference sequence). The CDR3 has 13 amino acids. The DNA of the CDR3 is TGTGCCAGCAGTTTCGAAGGGGCCACTGAAGCTTTCTTT. Translating gives CASSFEGATEAFF.

The gene calls are TRBV18 and TRBJ1-4; 7 nucleotides match TRBD1. Germline assignment: CDR1 KGHSH and CDR2 LQKENI. Unmatched junction bases numbered 4, after V lost 6 bases and J lost 3 bases. The CDR3 totals 14 residues. CDR3: CASSGTASNEKLFF. The CDR3 DNA follows: TGTGCCAGCTCTGGGACAGCCTCTAATGAAAAACTGTTTTTT.

The chain joins TRBV18 to TRBJ2-7; 10 nucleotides match TRBD2. The V and J ends lost 6 bases and 5 bases, in that order; junction bases with no gene match: 10. CDR1 and CDR2 (germline): KGHSH, LQKENI. The CDR3 is 15 residues long. The CDR3 spells CASSPTSGVINEQYF. DNA of the CDR3: TGTGCCAGCTCTCCCACTAGCGGGGTCATCAACGAGCAGTACTTC.